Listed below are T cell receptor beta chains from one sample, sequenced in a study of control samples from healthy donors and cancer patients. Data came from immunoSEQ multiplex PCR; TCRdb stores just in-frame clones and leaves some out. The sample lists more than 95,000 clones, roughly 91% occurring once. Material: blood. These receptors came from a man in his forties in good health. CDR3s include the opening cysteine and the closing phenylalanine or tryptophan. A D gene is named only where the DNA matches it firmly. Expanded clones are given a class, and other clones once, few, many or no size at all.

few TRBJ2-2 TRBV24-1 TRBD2 CATSDSGTSMTGELFF TGTGCCACCAGTGATTCTGGGACTAGCATGACCGGGGAGCTGTTTTTT
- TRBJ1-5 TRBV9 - CASSVGDRLGQPQHF TGTGCCAGCAGCGTGGGAGACAGGCTAGGGCAGCCCCAGCATTTT
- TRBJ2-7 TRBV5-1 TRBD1 CASSSRDRRVYEQYF TGCGCCAGCAGCTCCCGGGACAGGCGGGTCTACGAGCAGTACTTC
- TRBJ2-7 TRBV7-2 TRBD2 CASSLGSRGVAYEQYF TGTGCCAGCAGCTTAGGTTCGCGGGGGGTGGCCTACGAGCAGTACTTC
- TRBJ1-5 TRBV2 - CASSEAGSNQPQHF TGTGCCAGCAGTGAAGCGGGGAGCAATCAGCCCCAGCATTTT
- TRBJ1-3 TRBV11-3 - CASSPGGGNTIYF TGTGCCAGCAGCCCGGGCGGGGGAAACACCATATATTTT
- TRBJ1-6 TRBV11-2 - CASSRGGSYNSPLHF TGTGCCAGCAGCCGGGGAGGTTCCTATAATTCACCCCTCCACTTT
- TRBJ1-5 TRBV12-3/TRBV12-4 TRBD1 CASTSDRVQPQHF TGTGCCAGCACTTCAGACAGGGTTCAGCCCCAGCATTTT
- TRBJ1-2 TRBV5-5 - CASSQFPVSNYGYTF TGTGCCAGCAGCCAATTCCCTGTTTCTAACTATGGCTACACCTTC
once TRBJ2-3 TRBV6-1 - CASSELVGGASDTQYF TGTGCCAGCAGTGAATTGGTAGGGGGGGCCTCAGATACGCAGTATTTT
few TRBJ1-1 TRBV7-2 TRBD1 CASSLTGVWNTEAFF TGTGCCAGCAGCTTAACAGGGGTCTGGAACACTGAAGCTTTCTTT
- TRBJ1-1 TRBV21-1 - CASGGQGGTEAFF TGTGCCAGCGGTGGACAGGGGGGCACTGAAGCTTTCTTT
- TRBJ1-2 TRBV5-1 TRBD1 CASSVTGTGGGYTF TGCGCCAGCAGCGTCACCGGGACAGGGGGAGGCTACACCTTC
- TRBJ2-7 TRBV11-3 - CASSLESSYEQYF TGTGCCAGCAGCTTAGAAAGCTCCTACGAGCAGTACTTC
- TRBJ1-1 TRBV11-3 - CASSSQDPNTEAFF TGTGCCAGCAGCTCGCAGGATCCGAACACTGAAGCTTTCTTT
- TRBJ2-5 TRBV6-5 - CASSYSNAKETQYF TGTGCCAGCAGTTACTCGAACGCAAAAGAGACCCAGTACTTC
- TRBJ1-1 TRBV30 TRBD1 CAWIKLAGGAFF TGTGCCTGGATCAAGTTGGCAGGGGGGGCTTTCTTT
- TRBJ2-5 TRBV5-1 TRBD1 CASRLLGRQGRETQYF TGCGCCAGCAGACTTTTAGGCCGACAGGGTCGAGAGACCCAGTACTTC
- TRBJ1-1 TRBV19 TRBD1 CASTGGSTEAFF TGTGCCAGTACAGGGGGTTCCACTGAAGCTTTCTTT
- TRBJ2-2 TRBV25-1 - CASSAAWGGLRSTGELFF TGTGCCAGCAGTGCCGCGTGGGGGGGCCTTAGAAGCACCGGGGAGCTGTTTTTT
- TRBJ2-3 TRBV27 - CASSLIRGGKDTQYF TGTGCCAGCAGTTTAATTAGAGGAGGGAAAGATACGCAGTATTTT